Presented here are 2 T cell receptor beta chains from one specimen sequenced in a study of T cell repertoires in cytomegalovirus infection. TCRdb used MiXCR to reprocess the reads, holding one entry per CDR3 protein. The table shows hundreds of thousands of distinct CDR3 sequences, with just under 30% occurring only once. Which antigens these TCRs recognize remains unknown. The sequencing used cultured PBMCs, collected from culture after CMV antigen stimulation. These receptors came from a human donor in good health (CMV status not recorded). Some clones in this sample may be carry-over from other donors' samples.

CDR3 residues: CSVEDLVGGGDWEQFF. The CDR3 DNA reads as TGCAGCGTTGAAGATTTGGTTGGCGGGGGGGATTGGGAGCAGTTCTTC. This chain connects TRBV29-1 to TRBJ2-1, with TRBD2 matching 9 bases. The V and J ends lost 0 bases and 10 bases, in that order; junction bases with no gene match: 13. Germline V gene data show CDR1 as SQVTM and CDR2 as ANQGSEA. The CDR3 has 16 amino acids.

The rearrangement joins TRBV28 to TRBJ2-1; D is unresolved. CDR1 is MDHEN and CDR2 is SYDVKM in the germline V gene. V was trimmed by 6 bases and J by 0 bases, leaving 15 bases between them. The CDR3 covers 16 residues. The chain's CDR3 is CASSTSQELSYNEQFF. CDR3 bases: TGTGCCAGCAGCACATCTCAAGAGCTCTCCTACAATGAGCAGTTCTTC.